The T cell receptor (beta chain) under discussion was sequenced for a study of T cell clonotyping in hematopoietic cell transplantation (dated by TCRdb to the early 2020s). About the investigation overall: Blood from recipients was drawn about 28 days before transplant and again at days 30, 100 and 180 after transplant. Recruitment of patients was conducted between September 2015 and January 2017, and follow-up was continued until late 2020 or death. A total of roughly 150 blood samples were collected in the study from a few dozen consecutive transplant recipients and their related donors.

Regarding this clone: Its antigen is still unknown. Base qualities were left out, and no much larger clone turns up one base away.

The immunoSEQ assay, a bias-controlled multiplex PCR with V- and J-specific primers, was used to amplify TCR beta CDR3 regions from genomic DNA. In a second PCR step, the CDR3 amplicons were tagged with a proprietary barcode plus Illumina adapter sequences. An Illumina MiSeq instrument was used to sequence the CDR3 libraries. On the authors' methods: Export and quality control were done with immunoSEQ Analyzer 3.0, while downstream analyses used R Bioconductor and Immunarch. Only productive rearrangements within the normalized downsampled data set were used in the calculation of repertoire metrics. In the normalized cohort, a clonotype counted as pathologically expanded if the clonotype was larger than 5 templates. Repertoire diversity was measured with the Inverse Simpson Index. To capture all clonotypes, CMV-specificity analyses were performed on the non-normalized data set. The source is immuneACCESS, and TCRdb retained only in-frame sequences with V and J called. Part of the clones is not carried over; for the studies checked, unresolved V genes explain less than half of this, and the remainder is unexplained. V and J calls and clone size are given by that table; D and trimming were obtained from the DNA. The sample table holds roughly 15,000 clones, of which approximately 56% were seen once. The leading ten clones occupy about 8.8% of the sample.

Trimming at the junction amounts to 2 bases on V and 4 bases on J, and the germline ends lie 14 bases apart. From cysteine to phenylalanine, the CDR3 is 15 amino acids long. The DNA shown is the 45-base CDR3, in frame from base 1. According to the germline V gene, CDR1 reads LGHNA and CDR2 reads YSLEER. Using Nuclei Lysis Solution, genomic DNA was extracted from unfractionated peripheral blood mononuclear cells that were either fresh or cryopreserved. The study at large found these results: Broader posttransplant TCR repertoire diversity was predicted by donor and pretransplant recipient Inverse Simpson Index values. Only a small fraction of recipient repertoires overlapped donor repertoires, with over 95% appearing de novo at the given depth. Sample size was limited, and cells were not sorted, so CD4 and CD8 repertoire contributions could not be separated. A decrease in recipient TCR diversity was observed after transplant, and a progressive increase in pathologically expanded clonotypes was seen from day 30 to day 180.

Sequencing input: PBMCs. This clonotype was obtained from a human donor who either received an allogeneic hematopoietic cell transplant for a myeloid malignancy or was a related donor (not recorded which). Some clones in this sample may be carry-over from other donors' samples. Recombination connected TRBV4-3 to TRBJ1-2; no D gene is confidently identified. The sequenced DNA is TGCGCCAGCAGCCAAAAGGAGGGATCAATCTATGGCTACACCTTC. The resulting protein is CASSQKEGSIYGYTF.